This TCR beta chain was sequenced during a study of blood T cell repertoires in COVID-19. As for the study in general: T cells, B-cell-depleted T cells, or PBMCs supplied cDNA or gDNA.

The authors' processing: Using reference gene primer amplification, nucleated cell counts were estimated. TCRdb's copy holds only in-frame clones and misses some; the assay was immunoSEQ multiplex PCR. V and J calls and clone size are copied from that table; D and trimming were computed from the DNA. The sample shows 210,000 or so clones, 70% to 90% of them seen only once. The V segment lost 3 bases and the J segment 7 bases; nucleotides outside the gene matches: 6. CDR1 is KGHSH, CDR2 LQKENI, per germline. This CDR3 spans 15 amino acids. V is TRBV18 and J is TRBJ2-1; TRBD2 matches at 10 bases. Specimen: peripheral blood. This clonotype originated in a woman younger than 35 who had recovered from COVID-19. DNA for the CDR3: TGTGCCAGCTCACCTAGCGGGAGGACGGAGAATGAGCAGTTCTTC. This sequence encodes CASSPSGRTENEQFF. Variable domain in full (rest from reference TRBV18 and TRBJ2-1): NAGVMQNPRHLVRRRGQEARLRCSPMKGHSHVYWYRQLPEEGLKFMVYLQKENIIDESGMPKERFSAEFPKEGPSILRIQQVVRGDSAAYFCASSPSGRTENEQFFGPGTRLTVL.